This T cell receptor (beta chain) was sequenced during a study of blood T cell repertoires in COVID-19. Clones were sequenced by immunoSEQ multiplex PCR, and TCRdb holds only the in-frame ones, with some missing. The sample carries 200,000 to 250,000 clones, more than 80% recorded once. Seattle patient enrollment occurred during active infection, with longitudinal follow-up thereafter. Material: peripheral blood. The source of this sequence is a woman aged 30 to 39 with COVID-19, enrolled during active disease.

The DNA of the CDR3 is TGTGCTAGTGGTCCGGGACAGCTTGGCTACACCTTC. This gives the protein CASGPGQLGYTF. The rearrangement uses TRBV12-5 and TRBJ1-2; the match to TRBD1 covers 7 bases. There are 12 residues in the CDR3. V dropped 5 bases and J dropped 7; count of bases not matched to a gene: 4. Germline V gene lookup returns CDR1 LGHNT and CDR2 FRNRAP.